This TCR beta chain comes out of a study of cytomegalovirus exposure and HLA in healthy donors. Turning to the study itself: Earlier sequencing of about 200 million T cells yielded 100 million to 140 million unique TCR beta sequences. Study-level findings and limits: Several of the most significant clusters were apparently associated with common viral pathogens in a later analysis.

Germline V gives CDR1 MDHEN, CDR2 SYDVKM. V lost 5 bases, J lost 6 bases, and 17 bases lay in between. This CDR3 region has 14 residues. Notes on this clone: Its specificity is unknown.

The PCR ran on 60 Vbeta and 13 Jbeta primers. The assay was immunoSEQ multiplex PCR, and TCRdb's table has in-frame clones only and misses some. The sample holds tens of thousands of clones; about 77% are singletons and the top ten take 7% to 9%. This sequence was found in a man in his 60s in good health and CMV-seronegative. The specimen sequenced was PBMCs. The rearrangement links TRBV28 to TRBJ2-7; D possibly corresponds to TRBD1 (6 bases). The CDR3 region is CASSRTGQVGEQYF. The CDR3 DNA reads as TGTGCCAGCAGTCGGACGGGACAAGTGGGCGAGCAGTACTTC. The full variable domain, completed using reference TRBV28 and TRBJ2-7, is DVKVTQSSRYLVKRTGEKVFLECVQDMDHENMFWYRQDPGLGLRLIYFSYDVKMKEKGDIPEGYSVSREKKERFSLILESASTNQTSMYLCASSRTGQVGEQYFGPGTRLTVT.